The source of this TCR beta chain is a study of cytomegalovirus exposure and HLA in healthy donors (TCRdb year 2017). At the level of the whole study: An earlier analysis of approximately 550 of the donors reported more than 250 Gb of sequence data and 117 million unique TCR beta sequences from 150 million to 200 million T cells. On average, about 240,000 unique TCR beta nucleotide sequences were sequenced per donor among 350 to 400 genotyped donors of the cohort, with 15% to 20% of those sequences being non-productive. All discovery cohort repertoires had been generated on a single sequencing platform. Of the roughly 390 genotyped donors, approximately 80% fell in the genetic ancestry cluster associated with self-reported Caucasian donors. Rather than using new phenotypic data, the later analysis identified candidate immune exposures from TCR beta sequences and from how often those sequences occurred across donors. In an earlier analysis of a few hundred of the donors, high-throughput TCR beta sequencing was used to judge whether each TCR beta V gene segment behaved as functional or pseudogenic. Four to six DR-DQ haplotypes were handled as single units for association and clustering, since linkage in the cohort was strong. HLA typing covered class I and class II loci at four-digit resolution. The number of typed donors differed by locus: 629-630 for A, B, C, DRB1 and DQB1; approximately 530 for DQA1; around 610 for DPA1; and about 470 for DPB1. Roughly 300 gigabases of sequencing data and tens of millions of unique TCR sequences were included in an early release covering 500 to 750 HLA-typed donors. A later genetic analysis took genome-wide SNP genotypes for about 55% of the roughly 700 donors and used that subset as a discovery cohort. In addition to the first cohort of around 670 subjects, a separate validation cohort of 100 to 150 different subjects was used. Donor age, sex, ethnicity and CMV serostatus were compiled alongside the repertoire data. In a later analysis, previously published TCR beta repertoires from about 640 donors were re-analyzed and high-resolution HLA genotyping was added so that TCR occurrence patterns could be studied. The study aimed to test whether cataloging public T cell receptors could reveal signatures of past pathogen exposure. To predict cytomegalovirus infection status, the study combined high-throughput TCR immunosequencing, statistical association of individual TCRs with disease status, and machine learning. The study used immunosequencing to profile the T cell repertoires of under 700 subjects and linked those repertoires to cytomegalovirus serostatus.

The library came from the immunoSEQ multiplex PCR assay. For the multiplex PCR, a mixture combining 60 forward primers for TCR Vbeta segments and 13 reverse primers for TCR Jbeta segments was used. The CDR3 region of rearranged TCR beta genes was amplified from genomic DNA with a multiplex PCR assay. The amplified TCR beta libraries were sequenced on the Illumina HiSeq System as 87-base-pair reads. Per the authors' processing: In a later analysis, approximately 74 million unique TCR beta chains were counted across the roughly 610 repertoires, and approximately 11 million of these chains were shared by at least two donors. To remove PCR and sequencing errors, raw reads were error-corrected and collapsed into unique sequences using a nearest-neighbor algorithm that merged closely related sequences. CDR3 sequences were aligned to IMGT reference sequences to assign V, D and J gene segments. For a sequence to be retained, a match of at least six nucleotides was required to both a V gene segment and a J gene segment. A rearrangement was called productive if the CDR3 had no stop codons and remained in frame with V and J, and every other rearrangement was called non-productive. Following IMGT convention, CDR3 was defined as the stretch from the second conserved V-encoded cysteine up to the conserved J-encoded phenylalanine. The earlier analysis of about 590 of the donors excluded sequences that lacked an unambiguous match to a single V gene segment. In an earlier analysis of a few hundred of the donors, V segments were called functional above 56.7% productive rearrangements and were called segregating when the between-donor standard deviation exceeded 5%. A statistical classification framework was built for diagnosing cytomegalovirus status from the catalog of TCR beta chain sequences. In a later analysis, V and J genes were assigned by comparing TCR nucleotide sequences against IMGT/GENE-DB human TR gene sequences. In a later analysis, CDR3 sequences and most-parsimonious VDJ recombination scenarios were assigned using the TCRdist pipeline. A later analysis defined each TCR beta chain by its CDR3 amino acid sequence plus V-gene family, and excluded reads lacking a unique V-gene family. To address suspected cross-contamination and a sequencing artifact, a later analysis removed some 620 highly shared, low-generation-probability nucleotide sequences. For each public chain, a later analysis derived a clonal expansion index from normalized ranks of inferred template counts within each repertoire. In a later analysis, generation probabilities were computed with a VDJ recombination model fitted to out-of-frame rearrangements, and the resulting probabilities were checked against IGoR. A later analysis scored TCR-TCR, TCR-HLA and TCR-CMV co-occurrence with hypergeometric tests, applying a repertoire-size bias correction to TCR pairs. In a later analysis, false discovery rates were estimated by permuting HLA or CMV assignments 20 times. In a later analysis, co-occurring TCRs were grouped with DBSCAN, and TCRdist sequence similarity was added when clustering was performed within HLA-allele-positive subsets. Co-occurrence clustering excluded repertoires with fewer than 30,000 or more than 120,000 public chains, plus five with anomalous nucleotide sharing. This immuneACCESS table, as held by TCRdb, lists in-frame sequences with V and J called but not all clones. Of the missing ones, under half trace to an unresolved V gene in checked studies; the others have no known cause. That table gives V, J and clone size, and the DNA gave D and trimming. The sample table contains around 190,000 clones; only one count was recorded for approximately 80% of them. Approximately 2.5% of the sample rests with the top ten.

V loses 2 bases of germline sequence and J loses 4 bases, and the interval between the two ends is 10 bases. According to the germline V gene, CDR1 reads SGHDT and CDR2 reads YYEEEE. Taken from cysteine to phenylalanine, the CDR3 has 14 residues. Left in the record is the CDR3 DNA by itself, 42 bases read in frame from the first base. In total, about 650 healthy bone marrow donors made up the cohort. At the time of sampling, all cohort members were nominally healthy, though unrecorded immune exposures were likely present. The donor tested CMV seronegative, placing the donor among the approximately 400 seronegative members of the cohort. A peripheral blood sample was collected from each donor, and TCR beta sequencing was performed on peripheral blood mononuclear cells. Genomic DNA extraction from the blood cell samples was performed with the Qiagen DNeasy Blood Extraction Kit. On this clone itself: There is no known antigen for this receptor. Within one base of it there is no much larger clone, and no base qualities were kept.

Broad study findings and their caveats: Because counts were too low, roughly 18 rarely observed V segments, including chromosome 9 orphons, were left out of the earlier analysis of 587 of the donors. The classifier was reported to diagnose cytomegalovirus status with high specificity and sensitivity in both the original and validation cohorts. Linkage disequilibrium might explain the correlated functional status among segregating V segments, but an unknown experimental factor could not be ruled out. A later analysis found that most CMV-associated TCR beta chains appeared HLA-restricted, with HLA associations seemingly driven largely by CMV exposure. For the cohort, immune exposure information was limited to CMV serostatus. At a false discovery rate of 0.05, a later analysis linked approximately 18,000 TCR beta sequences to specific HLA alleles. Only TCR beta chains were sequenced in this cohort, and the absence of alpha or paired-chain data limited detectable features. Three of the identified cytomegalovirus-associated TCR beta chains were confirmed in vitro to be specific for cytomegalovirus antigens. Assigning TCR associations to individual alleles was difficult when HLA alleles, especially DR and DQ, strongly co-occurred. Several of the top co-occurrence clusters appeared to be linked to parvovirus B19, influenza, CMV and Epstein-Barr virus, according to a later analysis. It was suggested by the authors that the approach could potentially be generalized to other disease states and immunological phenotypes. HLA typing was unavailable for some donors at each locus, so association tests used only the typed subset. A further reported finding was that TCR beta sequences accurately predicted the HLA-A and HLA-B alleles for most subjects in the first cohort. The sequencing pipeline was judged likely to have produced a cluster of highly shared sequence variants as a technical artifact. Some IMGT-functional V segments, including TRBV6-2 and TRBV6-3, could not be told apart with the 87-base-pair reads, so those segments were excluded. Sequencing depth was assumed to be roughly uniform across donors in the presence/absence analyses, though that assumption may not hold. Compared with the roughly 670-donor mean, donors in an Asian-associated ancestry cluster had fewer N-insertions in productive TCRs, according to a later genetic analysis. V-gene and J-gene trimming of TCR beta chains was associated with a missense DCLRE1C variant in a later genetic analysis, and the association was replicated in an independent cohort. In the study, roughly 160 TCR beta chains were listed as associated with cytomegalovirus. Broadly in line with IMGT annotations, most TCR beta V segments showed up in productive rearrangements about 87% or about 30% of the time in an earlier analysis of roughly 590 of the donors. While some public TCRs were present in many individuals, most TCR sequences turned up only very rarely across donors. A later analysis found that HLA-associated TCR beta chains were more clonally expanded and had lower generation probabilities than equally common non-associated chains. In a later analysis, the rate of TCR association differed among HLA loci, with DRB1 alleles having the most associated TCRs and HLA-C alleles having the fewest.

Sample: PBMCs. This clonotype originated in a man between 60 and 75 years old in good health and CMV-seronegative. The chain was built from TRBV5-6 and TRBJ2-1; perhaps TRBD1 is the D gene, with 5 bases matching. The CDR3 region reads CASSFGREYNEQFF. The nucleotide sequence reads as follows: TGTGCCAGCAGCTTCGGCAGGGAATACAATGAGCAGTTCTTC.